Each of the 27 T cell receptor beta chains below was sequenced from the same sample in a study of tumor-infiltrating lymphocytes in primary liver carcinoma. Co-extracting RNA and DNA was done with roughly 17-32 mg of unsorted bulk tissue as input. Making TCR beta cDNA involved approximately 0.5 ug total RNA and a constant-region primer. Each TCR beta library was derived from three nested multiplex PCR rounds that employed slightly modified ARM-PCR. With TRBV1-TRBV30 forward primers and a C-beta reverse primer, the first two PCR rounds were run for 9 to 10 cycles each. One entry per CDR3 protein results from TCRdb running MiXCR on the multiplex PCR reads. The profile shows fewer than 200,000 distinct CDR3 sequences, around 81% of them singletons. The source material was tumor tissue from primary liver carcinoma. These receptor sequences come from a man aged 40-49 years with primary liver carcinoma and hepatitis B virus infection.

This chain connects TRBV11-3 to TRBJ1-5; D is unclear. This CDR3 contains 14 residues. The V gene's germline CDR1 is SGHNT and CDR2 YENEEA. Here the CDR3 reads CDNGDTYSNQPQHF. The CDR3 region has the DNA TGTGACAACGGTGACACCTATAGCAATCAGCCCCAGCATTTT. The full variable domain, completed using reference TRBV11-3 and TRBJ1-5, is EAGVVQSPRYKIIEKKQPVAFWCNPISGHNTLYWYLQNLGQGPELLIRYENEEAVDDSQLPKDRFSAERLKGVDSTLKIQPAELGDSAVYLCDNGDTYSNQPQHFGDGTRLSIL.

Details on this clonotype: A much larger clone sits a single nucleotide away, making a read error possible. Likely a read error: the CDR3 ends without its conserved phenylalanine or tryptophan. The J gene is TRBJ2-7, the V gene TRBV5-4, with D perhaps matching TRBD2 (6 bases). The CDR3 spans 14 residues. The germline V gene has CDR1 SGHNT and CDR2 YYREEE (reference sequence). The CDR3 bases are TGTGCCAGCAACTTGCGGGACTTTCCCTACGAGCAGTACCTC. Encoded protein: CASNLRDFPYEQYL.

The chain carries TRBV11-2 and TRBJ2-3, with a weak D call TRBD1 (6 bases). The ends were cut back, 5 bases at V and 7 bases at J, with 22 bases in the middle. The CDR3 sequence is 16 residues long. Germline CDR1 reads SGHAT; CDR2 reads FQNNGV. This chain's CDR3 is CASSRRNTGNTNTQYF. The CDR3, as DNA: TGTGCCAGCAGCAGAAGAAATACAGGGAATACAAATACGCAGTATTTT.

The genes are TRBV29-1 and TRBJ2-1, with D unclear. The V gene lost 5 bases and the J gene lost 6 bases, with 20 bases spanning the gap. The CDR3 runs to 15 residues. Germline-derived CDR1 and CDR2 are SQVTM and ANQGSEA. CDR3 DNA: TGCAGCGTTAAACTTTCTAGGACCAATACCAATGAGCAGTTCTTC. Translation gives CSVKLSRTNTNEQFF.

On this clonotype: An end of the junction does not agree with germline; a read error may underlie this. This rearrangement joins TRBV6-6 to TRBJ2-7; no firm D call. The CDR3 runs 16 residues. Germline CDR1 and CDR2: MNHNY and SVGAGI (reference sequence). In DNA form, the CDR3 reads TGTGCCAGTCTTTTGGATGGCGGAACAAGCTCCTACGCGCAGTGCTTC. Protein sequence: CASLLDGGTSSYAQCF.

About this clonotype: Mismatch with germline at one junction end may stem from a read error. CDR3 sequence (DNA): TGCGCCAGCAGAGAGACGGGGCAGAGCAACAATGAACAGTTCTTC. Translating it yields CASRETGQSNNEQFF. The V gene is TRBV5-1, the J gene TRBJ2-1, with D possibly called TRBD1 or TRBD2 (5 bases each). Germline lookup yields CDR1 SGHRS and CDR2 YFSETQ. CDR3 length equals 15 residues.

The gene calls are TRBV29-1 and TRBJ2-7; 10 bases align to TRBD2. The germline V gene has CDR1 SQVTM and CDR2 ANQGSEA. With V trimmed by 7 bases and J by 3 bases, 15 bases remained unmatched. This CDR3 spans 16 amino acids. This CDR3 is CSARTSGGSRHYEQYF. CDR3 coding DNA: TGCAGCGCGCGGACTAGCGGTGGCTCAAGACACTACGAGCAGTACTTC.

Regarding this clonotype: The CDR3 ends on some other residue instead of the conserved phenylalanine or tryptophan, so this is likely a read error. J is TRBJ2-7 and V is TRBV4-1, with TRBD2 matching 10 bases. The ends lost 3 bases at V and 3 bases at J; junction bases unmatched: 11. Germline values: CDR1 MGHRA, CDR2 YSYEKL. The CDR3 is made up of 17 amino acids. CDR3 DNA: TGCGCCAGCAGCCACGAAAGGGCTAGCGGGAGTATCTACGAGCAGTACTCC. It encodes CASSHERASGSIYEQYS.

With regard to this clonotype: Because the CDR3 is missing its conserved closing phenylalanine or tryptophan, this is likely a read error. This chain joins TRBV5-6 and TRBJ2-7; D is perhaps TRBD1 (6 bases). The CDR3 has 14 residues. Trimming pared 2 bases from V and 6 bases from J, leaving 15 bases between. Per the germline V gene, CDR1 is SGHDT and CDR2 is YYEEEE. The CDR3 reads CASSLQGKIFEQYL. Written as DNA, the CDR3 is TGTGCCAGCAGCTTACAGGGAAAGATCTTCGAGCAGTACTTA.

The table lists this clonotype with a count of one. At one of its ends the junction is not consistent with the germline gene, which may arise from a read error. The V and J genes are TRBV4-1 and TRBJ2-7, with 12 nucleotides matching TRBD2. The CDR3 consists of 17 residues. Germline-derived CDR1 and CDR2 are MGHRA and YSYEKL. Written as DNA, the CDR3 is TGCGCCAGCGGCCAGGAGAAGACTAGCGGGAGTGTTTACGAGCAGTACTTC. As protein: CASGQEKTSGSVYEQYF.

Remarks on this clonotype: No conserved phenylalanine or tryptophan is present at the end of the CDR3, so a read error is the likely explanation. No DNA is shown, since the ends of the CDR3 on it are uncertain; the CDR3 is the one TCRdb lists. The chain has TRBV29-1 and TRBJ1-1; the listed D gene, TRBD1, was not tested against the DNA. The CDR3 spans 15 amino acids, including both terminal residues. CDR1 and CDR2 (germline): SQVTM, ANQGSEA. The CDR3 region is CSGGQEGYQNTEAFI.

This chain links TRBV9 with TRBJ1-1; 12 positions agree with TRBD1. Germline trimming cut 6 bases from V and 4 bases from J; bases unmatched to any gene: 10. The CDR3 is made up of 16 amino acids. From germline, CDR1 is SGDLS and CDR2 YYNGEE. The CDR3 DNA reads TGTGCCAGCACCACCGGGACAGGGGGCGCGAGCACTGAAGCTTTCTTT. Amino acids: CASTTGTGGASTEAFF.

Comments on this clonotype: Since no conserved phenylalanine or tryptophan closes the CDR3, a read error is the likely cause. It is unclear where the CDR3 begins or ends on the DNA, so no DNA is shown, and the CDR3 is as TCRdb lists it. This CDR3 is CASSSGLADENEHFL. The chain carries TRBV5-5 and TRBJ2-1; TRBD2 is the table's D call and was not checked against the DNA. Looked up from germline, CDR1 is SGHKS and CDR2 is YYEKEE (reference sequence). The CDR3 is 15 amino acids in total, end residues counted.

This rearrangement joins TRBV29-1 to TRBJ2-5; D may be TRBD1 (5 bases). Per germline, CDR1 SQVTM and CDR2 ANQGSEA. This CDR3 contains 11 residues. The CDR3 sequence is CNVGPIETRYF. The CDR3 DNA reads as TGCAACGTGGGGCCGATAGAGACCCGTTACTTC. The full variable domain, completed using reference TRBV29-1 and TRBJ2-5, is SAVISQKPSRDICQRGTSLTIQCQVDSQVTMMFWYRQQPGQSLTLIATANQGSEATYESGFVIDKFPISRPNLTFSTLTVSNMSPEDSSIYLCNVGPIETRYFGPGTRLLVL.

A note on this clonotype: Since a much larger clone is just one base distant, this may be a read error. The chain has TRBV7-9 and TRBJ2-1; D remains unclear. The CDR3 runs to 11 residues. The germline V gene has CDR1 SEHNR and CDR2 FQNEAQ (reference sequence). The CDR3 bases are TGTGCCAGCAGCTTATTCGATGAGCGGTTCTTC. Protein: CASSLFDERFF. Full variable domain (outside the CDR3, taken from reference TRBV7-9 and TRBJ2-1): DTGVSQNPRHKITKRGQNVTFRCDPISEHNRLYWYRQTLGQGPEFLTYFQNEAQLEKSRLLSDRFSAERPKGSFSTLEIQRTEQGDSAMYLCASSLFDERFFGPGTRLTVL.

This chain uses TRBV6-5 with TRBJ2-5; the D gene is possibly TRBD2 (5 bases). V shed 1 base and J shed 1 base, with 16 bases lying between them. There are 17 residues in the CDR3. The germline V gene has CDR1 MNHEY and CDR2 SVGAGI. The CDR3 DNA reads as TGTGCCAGCAGTTACTGGAGTACTTGCGGGTCCCAAGAGACCCAGTACTTC. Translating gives CASSYWSTCGSQETQYF.

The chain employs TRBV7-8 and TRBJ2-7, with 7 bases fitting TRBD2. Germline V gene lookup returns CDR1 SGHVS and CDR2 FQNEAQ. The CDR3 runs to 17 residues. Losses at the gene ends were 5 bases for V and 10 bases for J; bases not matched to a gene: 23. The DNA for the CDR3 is TGTGCCAGCAGCCTGAAGGGAGGGACTACAGTAACCCCCGAACAGTACTTC. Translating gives CASSLKGGTTVTPEQYF. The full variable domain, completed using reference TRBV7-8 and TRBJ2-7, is GAGVSQSPRYKVAKRGQDVALRCDPISGHVSLFWYQQALGQGPEFLTYFQNEAQLDKSGLPSDRFFAERPEGSVSTLKIQRTQQEDSAVYLCASSLKGGTTVTPEQYFGPGTRLTVT.

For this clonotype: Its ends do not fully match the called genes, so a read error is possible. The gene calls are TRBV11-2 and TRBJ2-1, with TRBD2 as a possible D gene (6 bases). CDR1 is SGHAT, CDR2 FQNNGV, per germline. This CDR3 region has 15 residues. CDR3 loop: CASGPDGSTYNEQFF. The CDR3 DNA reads TGTGCCAGCGGCCCCGACGGGAGTACCTACAATGAACAGTTCTTC.

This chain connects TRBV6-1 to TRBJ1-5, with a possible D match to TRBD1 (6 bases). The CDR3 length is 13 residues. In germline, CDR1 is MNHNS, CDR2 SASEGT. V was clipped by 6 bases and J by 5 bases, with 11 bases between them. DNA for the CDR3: TGTGCCAGCAGCACAGGGCCTTATCAGCCCCAGCATTTT. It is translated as CASSTGPYQPQHF.

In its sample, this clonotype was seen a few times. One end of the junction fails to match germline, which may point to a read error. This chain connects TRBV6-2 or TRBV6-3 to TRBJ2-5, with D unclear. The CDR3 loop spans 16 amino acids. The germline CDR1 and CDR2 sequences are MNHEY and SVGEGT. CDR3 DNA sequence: TGTGCCAACAGTCAATCGACGGCAGTGGGCGAAGAGACCCAGTACTTC. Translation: CANSQSTAVGEETQYF.

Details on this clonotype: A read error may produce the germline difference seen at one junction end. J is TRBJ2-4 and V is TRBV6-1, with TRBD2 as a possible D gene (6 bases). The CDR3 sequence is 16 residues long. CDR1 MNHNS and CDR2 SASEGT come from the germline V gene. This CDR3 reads CASSATGGLGKNIQYF. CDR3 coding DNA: TGTGCCAGCAGTGCCACAGGAGGGCTCGGCAAAAACATTCAGTATTTC.

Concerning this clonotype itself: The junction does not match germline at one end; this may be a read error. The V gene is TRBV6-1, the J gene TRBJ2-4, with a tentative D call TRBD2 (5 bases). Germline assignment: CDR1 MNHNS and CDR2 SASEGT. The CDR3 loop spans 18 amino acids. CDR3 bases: TGTGCCAGCAGTGGGGAGACTGGCTTTCAGAAGGCCAAAAACATTAAGTACTTC. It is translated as CASSGETGFQKAKNIKYF.

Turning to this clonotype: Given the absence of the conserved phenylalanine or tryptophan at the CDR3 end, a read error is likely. The CDR3 DNA is TGTGCCAGCAGTTTGGCGAAGGGGGAGACCCAGTACTTA. Translated, it gives CASSLAKGETQYL. The chain has TRBV12-3 or TRBV12-4 and TRBJ2-5, with a weak D call TRBD1 (5 bases). The CDR3 totals 13 residues. The V end lost 3 bases, the J end lost 5 bases, and 10 bases lay between the germline ends.

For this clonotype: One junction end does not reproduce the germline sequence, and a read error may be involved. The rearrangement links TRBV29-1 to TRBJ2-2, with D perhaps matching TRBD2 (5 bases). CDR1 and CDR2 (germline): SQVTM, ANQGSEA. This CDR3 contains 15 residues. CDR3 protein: CRVGVSAANIGELFF. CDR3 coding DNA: TGCAGGGTTGGGGTTAGCGCGGCGAACATCGGGGAGCTGTTTTTT.

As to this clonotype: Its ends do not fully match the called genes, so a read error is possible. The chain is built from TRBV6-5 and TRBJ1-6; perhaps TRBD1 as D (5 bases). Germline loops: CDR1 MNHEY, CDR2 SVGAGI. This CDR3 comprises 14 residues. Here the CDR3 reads CASSREDTNSPLQF. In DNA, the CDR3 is TGTGCCAGCAGTCGTGAGGACACAAATTCACCCCTACAGTTT.

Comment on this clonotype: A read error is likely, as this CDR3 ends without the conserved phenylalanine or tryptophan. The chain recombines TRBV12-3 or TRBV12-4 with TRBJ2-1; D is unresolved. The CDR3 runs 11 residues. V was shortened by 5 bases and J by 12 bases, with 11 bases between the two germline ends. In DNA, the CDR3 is TGTGCCAGCAGTGCATGGATAGGGCAGTTCTTA. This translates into CASSAWIGQFL.

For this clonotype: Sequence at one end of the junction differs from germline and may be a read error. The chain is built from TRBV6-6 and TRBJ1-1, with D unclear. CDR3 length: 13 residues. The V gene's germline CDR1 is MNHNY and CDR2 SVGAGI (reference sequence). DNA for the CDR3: TGTACCAGCAGTTACACAGAGGGCACTGAAGCTTTCTTT. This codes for CTSSYTEGTEAFF.